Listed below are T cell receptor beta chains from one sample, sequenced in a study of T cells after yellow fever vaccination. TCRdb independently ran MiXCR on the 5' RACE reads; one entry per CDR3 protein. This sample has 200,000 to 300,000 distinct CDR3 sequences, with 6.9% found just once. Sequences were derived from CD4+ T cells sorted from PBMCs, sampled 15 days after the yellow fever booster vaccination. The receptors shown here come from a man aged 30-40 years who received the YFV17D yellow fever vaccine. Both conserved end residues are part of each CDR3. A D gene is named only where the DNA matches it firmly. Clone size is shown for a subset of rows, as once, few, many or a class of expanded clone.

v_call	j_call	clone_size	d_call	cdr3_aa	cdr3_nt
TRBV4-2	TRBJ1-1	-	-	CASSPDGPRATEAFF	TGTGCCAGCAGCCCGGACGGCCCTCGGGCCACTGAAGCTTTCTTT
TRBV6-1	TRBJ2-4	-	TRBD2	CASSGTSGRIQYF	TGTGCCAGCAGTGGGACTAGCGGGAGAATTCAGTACTTC
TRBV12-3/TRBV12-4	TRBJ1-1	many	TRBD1	CASGGTESTEAFF	TGTGCCAGCGGCGGGACAGAGAGCACTGAAGCTTTCTTT
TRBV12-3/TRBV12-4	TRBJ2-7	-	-	CASSLELQVASYEQYF	TGTGCCAGCAGTTTAGAATTACAGGTTGCTTCCTACGAGCAGTACTTC
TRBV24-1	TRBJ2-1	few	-	CATSVAGPGNEQFF	TGTGCCACCAGTGTTGCGGGGCCGGGCAATGAGCAGTTCTTC
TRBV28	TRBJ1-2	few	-	CASSIPQGWGYGYTF	TGTGCCAGCAGCATCCCACAGGGATGGGGCTATGGCTACACCTTC
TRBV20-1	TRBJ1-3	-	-	CSARKASGNTIYF	TGCAGTGCTAGGAAGGCGTCTGGAAACACCATATATTTT
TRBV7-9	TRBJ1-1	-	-	CASSPRVPEAFF	TGTGCCAGCAGCCCCCGGGTCCCTGAAGCTTTCTTT
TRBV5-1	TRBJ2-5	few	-	CASSLQASQETQYF	TGCGCCAGCAGCTTACAGGCGTCCCAAGAGACCCAGTACTTC
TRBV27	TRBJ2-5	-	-	CASSSPGGRETQYF	TGTGCCAGCAGTTCCCCCGGTGGGCGGGAGACCCAGTACTTC
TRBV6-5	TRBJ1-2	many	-	CASSSAGNGYTF	TGTGCCAGCAGTTCGGCAGGCAATGGCTACACCTTC
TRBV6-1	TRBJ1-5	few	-	CASREMTDQPQHF	TGTGCCAGCAGGGAGATGACGGATCAGCCCCAGCATTTT
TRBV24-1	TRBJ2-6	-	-	CATSDGAESSGANVLTF	TGTGCCACCAGTGATGGGGCGGAGAGCTCTGGGGCCAACGTCCTGACTTTC
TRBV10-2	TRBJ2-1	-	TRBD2	CASSYPGTSGSGEQFF	TGCGCCAGCAGTTATCCCGGGACTAGCGGGAGCGGGGAGCAGTTCTTC
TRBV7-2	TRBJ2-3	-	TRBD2	CASSQLAGGVDTQYF	TGTGCCAGCAGTCAATTAGCGGGAGGGGTAGATACGCAGTATTTT
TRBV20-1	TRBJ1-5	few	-	CSARGVGVDQPQHF	TGCAGTGCTAGGGGAGTGGGTGTCGATCAGCCCCAGCATTTT
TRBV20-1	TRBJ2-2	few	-	CSLATGSNTGELFF	TGCTCCCTTGCCACGGGATCGAACACCGGGGAGCTGTTTTTT
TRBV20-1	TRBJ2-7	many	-	CSAIFHREQYF	TGCAGTGCCATATTCCATCGGGAGCAGTACTTC
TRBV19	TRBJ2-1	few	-	CASTGRRYNEQFF	TGTGCCAGTACAGGGCGGCGCTACAATGAGCAGTTCTTC
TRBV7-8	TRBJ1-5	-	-	CASSFRPDQPQHF	TGTGCCAGCAGCTTCCGTCCAGATCAGCCCCAGCATTTT
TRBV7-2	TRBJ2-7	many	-	CASSLGGGLRYEQYF	TGTGCCAGCAGCTTAGGAGGGGGGCTCAGATACGAGCAGTACTTC
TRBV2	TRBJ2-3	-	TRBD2	CASSGTSGTDTQYF	TGTGCCAGCAGTGGGACTAGCGGCACAGATACGCAGTATTTT
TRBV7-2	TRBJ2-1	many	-	CASSLRGGPISYNEQFF	TGTGCCAGCAGCTTAAGGGGCGGGCCAATCTCCTACAATGAGCAGTTCTTC
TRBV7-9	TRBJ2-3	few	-	CASSRQAGADTQYF	TGTGCCAGCAGCCGGCAGGCAGGGGCAGATACGCAGTATTTT
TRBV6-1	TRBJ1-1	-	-	CASSEVYGTEAFF	TGTGCCAGCAGTGAAGTCTATGGGACTGAAGCTTTCTTT
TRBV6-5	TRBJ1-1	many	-	CASSYDSYTEAFF	TGTGCCAGCAGTTATGACAGTTACACTGAAGCTTTCTTT
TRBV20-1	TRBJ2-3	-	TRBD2	CSAELAGGPDTQYF	TGCAGTGCGGAACTAGCGGGAGGGCCAGATACGCAGTATTTT
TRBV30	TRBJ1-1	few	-	CAWSGGRGTEAFF	TGTGCCTGGAGTGGAGGCAGGGGTACCGAAGCTTTCTTT
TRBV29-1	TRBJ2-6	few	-	CSVDFGGGANVLTF	TGCAGCGTTGATTTCGGAGGAGGGGCCAACGTCCTGACTTTC
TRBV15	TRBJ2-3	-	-	CATSSGRSPSTDTQYF	TGTGCCACCAGTTCTGGACGCTCTCCAAGCACAGATACGCAGTATTTT
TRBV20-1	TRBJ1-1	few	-	CSLTGALNTEAFF	TGCAGCTTAACAGGTGCCTTGAACACTGAAGCTTTCTTT
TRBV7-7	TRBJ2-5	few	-	CASSPTGEGETQYF	TGTGCCAGCAGCCCAACAGGGGAGGGGGAGACCCAGTACTTC
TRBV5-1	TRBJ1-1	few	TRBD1	CASSMDRVAFF	TGCGCCAGCAGCATGGACAGGGTCGCTTTCTTT
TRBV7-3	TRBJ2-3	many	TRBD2	CASSTGGGNTDTQYF	TGTGCCAGCAGCACGGGAGGCGGCAACACAGATACGCAGTATTTT
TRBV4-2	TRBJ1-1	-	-	CASSPHLGEMNTEAFF	TGTGCCAGCAGCCCACACCTAGGGGAGATGAACACTGAAGCTTTCTTT
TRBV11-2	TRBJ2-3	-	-	CASSLAVDTQYF	TGTGCCAGCAGCTTAGCCGTGGATACGCAGTATTTT
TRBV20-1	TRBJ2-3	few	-	CSARDRQGAPLTDTQYF	TGCAGTGCTAGAGACCGACAAGGGGCCCCGCTCACAGATACGCAGTATTTT
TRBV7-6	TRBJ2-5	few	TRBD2	CASTSLRAGGGETQYF	TGTGCCAGCACCTCCCTCCGGGCGGGGGGCGGAGAGACCCAGTACTTC
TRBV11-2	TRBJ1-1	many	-	CASSRQGIEAFF	TGTGCCAGCAGCCGTCAGGGGATTGAAGCTTTCTTT
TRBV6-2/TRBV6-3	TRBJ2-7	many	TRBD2	CASTPPPARTSGRFTYEQYF	TGTGCCAGCACCCCGCCCCCGGCACGGACTAGCGGGAGGTTCACCTACGAGCAGTACTTC
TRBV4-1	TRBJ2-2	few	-	CASSQPPGGNEAGELFF	TGCGCCAGCAGCCAACCCCCCGGAGGGAACGAAGCCGGGGAGCTGTTTTTT
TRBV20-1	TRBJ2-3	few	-	CSARVRGKSTDTQYF	TGCAGTGCTAGAGTCCGCGGGAAGAGCACAGATACGCAGTATTTT
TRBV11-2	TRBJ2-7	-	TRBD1	CASSLAGQRFQYF	TGTGCCAGCAGCTTAGCGGGACAGCGTTTCCAGTACTTC
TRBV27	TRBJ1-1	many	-	CASRSETEAFF	TGTGCCAGCCGCTCGGAAACTGAAGCTTTCTTT
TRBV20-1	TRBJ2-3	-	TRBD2	CSAPRGLAGGQDTQYF	TGCAGTGCTCCCCGCGGACTAGCGGGAGGGCAAGATACGCAGTATTTT
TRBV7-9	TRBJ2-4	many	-	CASSLLGKRAKNIQYF	TGTGCCAGCAGCTTACTGGGCAAAAGGGCCAAAAACATTCAGTACTTC
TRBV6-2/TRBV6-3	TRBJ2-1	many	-	CASRAGYSYNEQFF	TGTGCCAGCAGAGCAGGGTACTCCTACAATGAGCAGTTCTTC
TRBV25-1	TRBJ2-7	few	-	CASSEPLDSEQYF	TGTGCCAGCAGTGAACCCCTCGACAGCGAGCAGTACTTC
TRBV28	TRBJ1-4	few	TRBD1	CASRQGYGEKLFF	TGTGCCAGCAGACAGGGGTATGGTGAAAAACTGTTTTTT
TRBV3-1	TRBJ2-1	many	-	CASSQPQRLRDPHNEQFF	TGTGCCAGCAGCCAACCCCAACGTCTGCGGGACCCCCACAATGAGCAGTTCTTC
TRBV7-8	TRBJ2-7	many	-	CASSLRRGNSYEQYF	TGTGCCAGCAGCTTAAGGCGGGGCAACTCCTACGAGCAGTACTTC
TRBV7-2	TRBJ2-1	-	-	CASSLSSDRFEQFF	TGTGCCAGCAGCTTGTCTAGCGACAGATTTGAGCAGTTCTTC
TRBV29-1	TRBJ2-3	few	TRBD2	CSVEGTSGKGISTDTQYF	TGCAGCGTTGAAGGGACTAGCGGGAAGGGGATTAGCACAGATACGCAGTATTTT